This T cell receptor (beta chain) comes out of a study of blood T cell repertoires in COVID-19. A COVID-19 case was met by exposed participants within 2 weeks before study entry. TCRdb's copy holds only in-frame clones and misses some; the assay was immunoSEQ multiplex PCR. Seen here are roughly 400,000 clones, about 88% observed once, and the top ten hold 1.4%. This CDR3 has 14 residues. Trimming left V 1 base short and J 5 bases short, with 11 bases between. Germline assignment: CDR1 LGHNA and CDR2 YSLEER. This chain uses TRBV4-3 with TRBJ1-2, with a tentative D call TRBD1 (5 bases). This sequence originates from a young woman who had been exposed to COVID-19. Sequencing was done on a sample of PBMCs or T cells enriched from blood (not recorded which). CDR3 loop: CASSQGWGEYGYTF. As DNA, the CDR3 is TGCGCCAGCAGCCAAGGGTGGGGGGAATATGGCTACACCTTC.